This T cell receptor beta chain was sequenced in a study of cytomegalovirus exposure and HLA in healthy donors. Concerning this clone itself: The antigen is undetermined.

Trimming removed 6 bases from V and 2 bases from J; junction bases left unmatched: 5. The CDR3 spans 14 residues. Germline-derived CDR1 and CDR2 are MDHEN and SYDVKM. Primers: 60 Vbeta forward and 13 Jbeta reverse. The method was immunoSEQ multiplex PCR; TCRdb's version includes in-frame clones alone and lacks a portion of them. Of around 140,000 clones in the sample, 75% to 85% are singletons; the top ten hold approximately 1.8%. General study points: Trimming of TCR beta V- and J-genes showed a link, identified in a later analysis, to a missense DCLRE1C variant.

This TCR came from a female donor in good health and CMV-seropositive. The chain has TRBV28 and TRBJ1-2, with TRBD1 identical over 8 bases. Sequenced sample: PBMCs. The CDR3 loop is CASRMTGDNYGYTF. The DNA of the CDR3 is TGTGCCAGCAGAATGACAGGGGACAACTATGGCTACACCTTC.